In this sample, the clone carrying this T cell receptor beta chain turned up many times. The data were taken from a study of T cells in Graves' hyperthyroidism and ophthalmopathy. Researchers defined stable Graves' hyperthyroidism as no ophthalmopathy progression within 18 months. For the diagnoses, clinical symptoms, serum thyroxine and TRAb, thyroid ultrasound and orbital computed tomography were used. TCR beta CDR3 regions were amplified from RNA transcripts. HTBI primers were the set used in a first-round RT-PCR of the TCR CDR3. TCRdb analysed the multiplex PCR reads with MiXCR anew, one entry per CDR3 protein. The table shows a few hundred thousand distinct CDR3 sequences, with under 60% occurring only once. Trimming cost V 3 bases and J 1 base; bases outside gene matches: 3. Germline CDR1 is LNHNV and CDR2 is YYDKDF (reference sequence). CDR3 size: 15 residues.

This TCR derives from a young woman with Graves' hyperthyroidism. The chain combines TRBV15 with TRBJ1-5, with 7 positions matching TRBD1. Material: peripheral blood or thyroid tissue (not recorded which). CDR3 region: CATSSLQGSNQPQHF. CDR3 DNA: TGTGCCACCAGCAGCCTACAGGGGAGCAATCAGCCCCAGCATTTT. The variable domain in full, with the rest retrieved from reference TRBV15 and TRBJ1-5, is DAMVIQNPRYQVTQFGKPVTLSCSQTLNHNVMYWYQQKSSQAPKLLFHYYDKDFNNEADTPDNFQSRRPNTSFCFLDIRSPGLGDTAMYLCATSSLQGSNQPQHFGDGTRLSIL.